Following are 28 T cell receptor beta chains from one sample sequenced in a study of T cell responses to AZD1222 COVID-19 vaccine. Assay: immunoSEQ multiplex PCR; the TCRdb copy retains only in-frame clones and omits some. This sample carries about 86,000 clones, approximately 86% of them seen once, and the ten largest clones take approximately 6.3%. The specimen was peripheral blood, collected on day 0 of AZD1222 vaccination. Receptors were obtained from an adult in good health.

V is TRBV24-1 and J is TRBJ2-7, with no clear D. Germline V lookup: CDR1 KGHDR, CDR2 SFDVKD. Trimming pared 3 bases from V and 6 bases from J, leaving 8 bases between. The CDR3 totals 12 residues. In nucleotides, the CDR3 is TGTGCCACCAGTGATCCAAGCACCGAGCAGTACTTC. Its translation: CATSDPSTEQYF.

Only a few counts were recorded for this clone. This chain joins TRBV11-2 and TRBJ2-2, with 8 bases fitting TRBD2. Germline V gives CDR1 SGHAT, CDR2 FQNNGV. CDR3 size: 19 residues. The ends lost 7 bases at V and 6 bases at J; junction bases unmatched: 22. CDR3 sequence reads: CASTPLRRLAGRRAGELFF. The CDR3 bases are TGTGCCAGCACCCCCCTGCGTCGGCTAGCGGGCCGGCGGGCCGGGGAGCTGTTTTTT.

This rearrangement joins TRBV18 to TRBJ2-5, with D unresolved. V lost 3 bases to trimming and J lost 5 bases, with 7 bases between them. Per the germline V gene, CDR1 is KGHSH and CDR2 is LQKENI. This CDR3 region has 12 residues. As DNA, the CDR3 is TGTGCCAGCTCACCGGTTGGGGAGACCCAGTACTTC. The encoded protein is CASSPVGETQYF.

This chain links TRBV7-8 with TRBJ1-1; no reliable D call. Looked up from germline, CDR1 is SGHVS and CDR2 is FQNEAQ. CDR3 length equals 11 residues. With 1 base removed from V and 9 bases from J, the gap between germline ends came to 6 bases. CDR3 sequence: CASSLDRKAFF. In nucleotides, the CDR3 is TGTGCCAGCAGCTTAGATCGAAAAGCTTTCTTT.

CDR3 sequence (DNA): TGTGCCAGCAGTTTTGGAGGGAGCGGTAACACAGATACGCAGTATTTT. Its translation: CASSFGGSGNTDTQYF. The V call is TRBV28, the J call TRBJ2-3; tentatively, D is TRBD2 (6 bases). Germline V lookup: CDR1 MDHEN, CDR2 SYDVKM. The germline V and J ends were trimmed by 3 bases and 2 bases, with 15 bases remaining between them. The CDR3 loop spans 16 amino acids.

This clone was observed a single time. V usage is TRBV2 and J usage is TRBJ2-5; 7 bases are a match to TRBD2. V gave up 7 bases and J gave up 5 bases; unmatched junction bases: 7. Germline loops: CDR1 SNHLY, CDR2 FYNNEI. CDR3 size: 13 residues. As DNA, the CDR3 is TGTGCCAGCACCCCGGTGACTAGCGAGACCCAGTACTTC. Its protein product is CASTPVTSETQYF.

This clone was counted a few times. CDR3 region: CASSVLARMDTQYF. CDR3 nucleotides: TGTGCCAGCAGCGTCCTAGCCCGTATGGATACGCAGTATTTT. The chain has TRBV9 and TRBJ2-3; possibly TRBD2 for D (5 bases). Per the germline V gene, CDR1 is SGDLS and CDR2 is YYNGEE. The V end was cut by 2 bases, the J end by 6 bases, with 13 bases between. The CDR3 has 14 residues.

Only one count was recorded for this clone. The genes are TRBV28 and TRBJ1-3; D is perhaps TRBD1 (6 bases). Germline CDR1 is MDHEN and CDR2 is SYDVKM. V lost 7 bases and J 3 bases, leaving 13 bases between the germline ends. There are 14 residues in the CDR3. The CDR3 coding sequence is TGTGCCAGCATACTAGGGGGGATTGGAAACACCATATATTTT. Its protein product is CASILGGIGNTIYF.

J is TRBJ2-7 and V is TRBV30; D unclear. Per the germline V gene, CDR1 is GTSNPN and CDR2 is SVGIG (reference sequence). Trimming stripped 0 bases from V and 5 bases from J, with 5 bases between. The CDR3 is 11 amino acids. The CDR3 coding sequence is TGTGCCTGGAGTGTGGCGGACGAGCAGTACTTC. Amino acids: CAWSVADEQYF.

The CDR3 sequence is CASSSTRGTGELFF. CDR3 bases: TGTGCCAGCAGCTCAACCCGGGGTACCGGGGAGCTGTTTTTT. The rearrangement joins TRBV7-9 to TRBJ2-2, with D possibly being TRBD2 (5 bases). Trimming stripped 4 bases from V and 5 bases from J, with 11 bases between. This CDR3 is built from 14 residues. Germline V gives CDR1 SEHNR, CDR2 FQNEAQ (reference sequence).

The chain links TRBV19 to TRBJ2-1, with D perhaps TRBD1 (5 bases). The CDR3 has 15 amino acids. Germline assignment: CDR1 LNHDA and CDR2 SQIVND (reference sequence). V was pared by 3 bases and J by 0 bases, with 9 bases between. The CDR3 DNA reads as TGTGCCAGTAGTATTGAGGACACCTCCTACAATGAGCAGTTCTTC. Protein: CASSIEDTSYNEQFF.

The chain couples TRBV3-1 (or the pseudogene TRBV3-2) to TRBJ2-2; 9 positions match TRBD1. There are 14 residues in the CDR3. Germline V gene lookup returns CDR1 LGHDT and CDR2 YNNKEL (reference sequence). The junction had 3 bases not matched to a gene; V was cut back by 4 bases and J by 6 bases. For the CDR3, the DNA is TGTGCCAGCAGCCCAAGGACAGGGGCCGGGGAGCTGTTTTTT. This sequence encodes CASSPRTGAGELFF.

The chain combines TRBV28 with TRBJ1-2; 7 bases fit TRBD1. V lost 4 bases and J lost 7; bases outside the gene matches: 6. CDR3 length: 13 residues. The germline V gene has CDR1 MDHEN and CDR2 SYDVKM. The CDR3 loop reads CASSSYRGPGYTF. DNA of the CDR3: TGTGCCAGCAGTTCCTACAGGGGTCCTGGCTACACCTTC.

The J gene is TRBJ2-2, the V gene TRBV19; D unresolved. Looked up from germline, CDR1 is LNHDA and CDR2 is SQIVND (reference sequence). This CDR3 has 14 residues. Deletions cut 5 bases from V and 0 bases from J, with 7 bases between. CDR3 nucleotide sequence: TGTGCCAGTAGTTCACGACCGAACACCGGGGAGCTGTTTTTT. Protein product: CASSSRPNTGELFF. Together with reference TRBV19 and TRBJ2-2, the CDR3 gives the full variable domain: DGGITQSPKYLFRKEGQNVTLSCEQNLNHDAMYWYRQDPGQGLRLIYYSQIVNDFQKGDIAEGYSVSREKKESFPLTVTSAQKNPTAFYLCASSSRPNTGELFFGEGSRLTVL.

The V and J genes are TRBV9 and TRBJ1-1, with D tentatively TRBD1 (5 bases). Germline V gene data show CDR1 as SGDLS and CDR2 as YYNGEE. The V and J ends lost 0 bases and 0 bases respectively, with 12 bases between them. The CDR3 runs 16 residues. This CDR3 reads CASSVDYRGMNTEAFF. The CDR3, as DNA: TGTGCCAGCAGCGTAGATTACCGGGGGATGAACACTGAAGCTTTCTTT.

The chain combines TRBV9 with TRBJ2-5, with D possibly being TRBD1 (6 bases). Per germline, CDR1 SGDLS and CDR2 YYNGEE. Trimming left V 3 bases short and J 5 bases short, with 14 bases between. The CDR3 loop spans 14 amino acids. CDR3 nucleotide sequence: TGTGCCAGCAGCGCCGTAACAGGGCGGGAGACCCAGTACTTC. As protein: CASSAVTGRETQYF.

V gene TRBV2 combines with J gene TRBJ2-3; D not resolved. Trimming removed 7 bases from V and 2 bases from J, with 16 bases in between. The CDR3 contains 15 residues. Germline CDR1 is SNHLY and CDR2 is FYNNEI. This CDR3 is CASTRSKDVTDTQYF. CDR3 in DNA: TGTGCCAGCACCCGATCCAAGGACGTCACAGATACGCAGTATTTT.

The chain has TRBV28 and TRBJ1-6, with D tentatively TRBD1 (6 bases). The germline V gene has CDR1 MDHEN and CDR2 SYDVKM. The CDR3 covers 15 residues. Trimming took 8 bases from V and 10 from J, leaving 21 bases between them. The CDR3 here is CASFYSRGGSSPLHF. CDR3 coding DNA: TGTGCCAGCTTTTACTCCAGGGGAGGGAGCTCACCCCTCCACTTT. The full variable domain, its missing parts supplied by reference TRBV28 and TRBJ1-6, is DVKVTQSSRYLVKRTGEKVFLECVQDMDHENMFWYRQDPGLGLRLIYFSYDVKMKEKGDIPEGYSVSREKKERFSLILESASTNQTSMYLCASFYSRGGSSPLHFGNGTRLTVT.

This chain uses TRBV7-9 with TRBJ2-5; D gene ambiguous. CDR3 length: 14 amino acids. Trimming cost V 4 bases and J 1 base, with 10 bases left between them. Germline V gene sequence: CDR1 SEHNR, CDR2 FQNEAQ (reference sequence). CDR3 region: CASSYRQGQETQYF. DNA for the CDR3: TGTGCCAGCAGCTACAGACAAGGCCAAGAGACCCAGTACTTC.

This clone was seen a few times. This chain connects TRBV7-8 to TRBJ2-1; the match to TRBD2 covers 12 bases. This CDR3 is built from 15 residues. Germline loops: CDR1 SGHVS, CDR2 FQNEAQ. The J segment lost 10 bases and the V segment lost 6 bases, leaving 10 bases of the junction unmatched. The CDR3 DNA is TGTGCCAGCAGTTATACTAGCGGGAGGCAGGGGGAGCAGTTCTTC. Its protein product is CASSYTSGRQGEQFF.

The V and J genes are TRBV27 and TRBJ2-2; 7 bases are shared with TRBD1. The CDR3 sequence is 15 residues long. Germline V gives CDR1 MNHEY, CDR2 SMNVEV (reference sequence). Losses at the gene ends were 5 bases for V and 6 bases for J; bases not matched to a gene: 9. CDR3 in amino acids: CASSRRQGVAGELFF. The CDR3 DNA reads TGTGCCAGCAGTCGCCGACAGGGTGTAGCCGGGGAGCTGTTTTTT.

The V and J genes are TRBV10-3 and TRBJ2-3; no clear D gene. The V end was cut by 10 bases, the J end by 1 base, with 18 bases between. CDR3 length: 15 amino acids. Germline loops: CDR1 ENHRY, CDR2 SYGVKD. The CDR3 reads CATAVAGPGTDTQYF. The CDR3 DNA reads TGTGCCACCGCCGTCGCCGGTCCCGGCACAGATACGCAGTATTTT.

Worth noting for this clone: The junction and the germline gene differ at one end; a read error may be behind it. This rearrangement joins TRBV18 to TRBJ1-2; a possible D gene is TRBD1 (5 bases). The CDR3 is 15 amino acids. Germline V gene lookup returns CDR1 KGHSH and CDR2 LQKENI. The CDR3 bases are TGTGCCAGCTTACCAAGCCAAGACAGAAACTATGGCTACACCTTC. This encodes CASLPSQDRNYGYTF.

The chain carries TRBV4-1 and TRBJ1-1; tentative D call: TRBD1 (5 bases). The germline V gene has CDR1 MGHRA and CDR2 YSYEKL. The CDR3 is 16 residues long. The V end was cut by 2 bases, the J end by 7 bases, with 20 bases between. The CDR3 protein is CASSQSLDVRGIEAFF. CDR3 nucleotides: TGCGCCAGCAGCCAATCCCTAGATGTGCGGGGGATTGAAGCTTTCTTT.

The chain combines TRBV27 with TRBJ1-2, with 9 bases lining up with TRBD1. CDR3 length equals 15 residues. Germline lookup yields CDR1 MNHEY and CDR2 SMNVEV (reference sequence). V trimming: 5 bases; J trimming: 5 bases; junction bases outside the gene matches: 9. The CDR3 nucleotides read TGTGCCAGCAGTCAACAGACAGGGGGTTTTTATGGCTACACCTTC. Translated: CASSQQTGGFYGYTF.

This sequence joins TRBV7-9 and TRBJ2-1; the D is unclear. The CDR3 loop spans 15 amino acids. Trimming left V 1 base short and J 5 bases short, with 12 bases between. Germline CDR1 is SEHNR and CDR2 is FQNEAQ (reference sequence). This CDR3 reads CASSLGAIGHNEQFF. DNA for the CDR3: TGTGCCAGCAGCTTAGGGGCGATTGGGCACAATGAGCAGTTCTTC.

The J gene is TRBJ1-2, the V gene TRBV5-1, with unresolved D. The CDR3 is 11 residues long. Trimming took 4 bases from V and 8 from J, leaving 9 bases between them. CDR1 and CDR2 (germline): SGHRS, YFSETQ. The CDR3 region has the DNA TGCGCCAGCAGCAATGACGGAGGCTACACCTTC. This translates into CASSNDGGYTF.

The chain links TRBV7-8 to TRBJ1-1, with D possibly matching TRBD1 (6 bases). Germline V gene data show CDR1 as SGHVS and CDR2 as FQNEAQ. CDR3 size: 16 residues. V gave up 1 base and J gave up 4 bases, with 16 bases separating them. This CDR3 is CASSLGGGHGGTEAFF. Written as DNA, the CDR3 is TGTGCCAGCAGCTTAGGGGGGGGGCACGGCGGCACTGAAGCTTTCTTT.